The 8 T cell receptor beta chains listed next were all sequenced from one sample in a study of T-cell memory formation after mild COVID-19. TCRdb processed the 5' RACE reads anew with MiXCR; each CDR3 protein has one entry. The data show 250,000 to 350,000 distinct CDR3 sequences, less than 20% seen once. Sequenced: PBMCs or a T cell subset sorted from them (not recorded which). Receptors originate from a man in his late teens or twenties who had mild COVID-19 (a few samples of this study predate the infection). Cell type and time point are not known.

The chain joins TRBV3-1 to TRBJ1-3; D not resolved. V was shortened by 3 bases and J by 1 base, with 7 bases between the two germline ends. The CDR3 length is 14 residues. CDR1 is LGHDT, CDR2 YNNKEL, per germline (reference sequence). Here the CDR3 DNA reads TGTGCCAGCAGCCAGACACCTTCTGGAAACACCATATATTTT. It codes for CASSQTPSGNTIYF.

There are a few counts of this clonotype. This sequence joins TRBV5-5 and TRBJ2-7; 7 nucleotides align to TRBD1. CDR3 length: 15 residues. Germline CDR1 is SGHKS and CDR2 is YYEKEE (reference sequence). After removal of 4 bases from V and 6 bases from J, the junction contained 13 bases not matched to a gene. The CDR3 loop is CASSSPIEGALEQYF. Here the CDR3 DNA reads TGTGCCAGCAGCAGTCCGATTGAGGGGGCCCTCGAGCAGTACTTC.

This sequence joins TRBV29-1 and TRBJ1-1; D is ambiguous. Between the trimmed V and J ends, which lost 1 base and 1 base, there was a span of 13 bases. Germline V gene sequence: CDR1 SQVTM, CDR2 ANQGSEA. There are 15 residues in the CDR3. The CDR3 here is CSVEGASRGNTEAFF. Written as DNA, the CDR3 is TGCAGCGTTGAAGGGGCTTCACGGGGGAACACTGAAGCTTTCTTT.

This chain joins TRBV6-1 and TRBJ2-1, with 8 bases fitting TRBD2. From germline, CDR1 is MNHNS and CDR2 SASEGT. V lost 6 bases and J lost 4; bases outside the gene matches: 5. The CDR3 is 14 amino acids. CDR3 sequence reads: CASSAAGGYNEQFF. Here the CDR3 DNA reads TGTGCCAGCAGCGCCGCGGGAGGATACAATGAGCAGTTCTTC.

The rearrangement joins TRBV6-2 or TRBV6-3 to TRBJ2-5; D is perhaps TRBD1 or TRBD2 (5 bases each). V lost 2 bases and J lost 0, with 19 bases in between. The CDR3 is 18 residues long. Per germline, CDR1 MNHEY and CDR2 SVGEGT. Written as DNA, the CDR3 is TGTGCCAGCAGTTACGATGCGGCCTACGGGGCCTACCAAGAGACCCAGTACTTC. This gives the protein CASSYDAAYGAYQETQYF.

The chain uses TRBV20-1 and TRBJ2-5; the match to TRBD2 covers 11 bases. The V gene end was trimmed by 3 bases and the J gene end by 5 bases; junction bases not matched to a gene: 11. Per germline, CDR1 DFQATT and CDR2 SNEGSKA (reference sequence). The CDR3 spans 16 residues. CDR3 in amino acids: CSASLISGGARETQYF. The CDR3 DNA reads as TGCAGTGCTAGTCTTATTAGCGGGGGGGCACGGGAGACCCAGTACTTC.

This clonotype was seen more than once but under ten times. The rearrangement uses TRBV7-9 and TRBJ1-2, with 9 positions matching TRBD1. With V trimmed by 2 bases and J by 6 bases, 13 bases remained unmatched. CDR1 and CDR2 from the germline V gene are SEHNR and FQNEAQ (reference sequence). CDR3 length: 17 amino acids. The CDR3 DNA reads TGTGCCAGCAGCTTAAGTCCGGGACAGGGAGGTGTAAATGGCTACACCTTC. Encoded protein: CASSLSPGQGGVNGYTF.

This clonotype was detected only a few times. This sequence joins TRBV4-2 and TRBJ2-1, with D possibly matching TRBD1 (5 bases). The V end was cut by 3 bases, the J end by 10 bases, with 13 bases between. Germline V gene lookup returns CDR1 LGHNA and CDR2 YNFKEQ. The CDR3 spans 13 residues. The CDR3 protein is CASSHLRENEQFF. For the CDR3, the DNA is TGTGCCAGCAGCCACCTCAGGGAAAACGAGCAGTTCTTC.